This T cell receptor (beta chain) was found in a study of beta chain features in type 1 diabetes. For this clone: Its antigen is currently unknown.

Expressed TCRB transcripts were sequenced after all isolated RNA was converted to cDNA. Naive, central memory and regulatory T cell samples produced a mean of approximately 4 million reads. Data came from immunoSEQ multiplex PCR; TCRdb stores just in-frame clones and leaves some out. The data show around 150,000 clones, 7.5% to 10% seen once. Whole-study results and caveats: A potential influence of HLA type upon TCRB rearrangement remained unresolved herein. TCRB CDR3s from Type 1 diabetes patients were moderately but significantly shorter in all four CD4+ subsets.

Trimming took 0 bases from V and 4 from J; bases not matched to a gene: 7. This CDR3 region has 16 residues. Germline CDR1 LNHNV, CDR2 YYDKDF (reference sequence). The receptor comes from a man in his late teens or twenties in good health. V gene TRBV15 combines with J gene TRBJ1-2, with TRBD1 matching over 8 bases. What was sequenced was central memory CD4+ T cells from blood. CDR3 amino acids: CATSRDLTGALYGYTF. CDR3 nucleotide sequence: TGTGCCACCAGCAGAGACCTGACAGGGGCGCTCTATGGCTACACCTTC.